The clone carrying this T cell receptor beta chain was observed once. Its antigen is as yet unknown. Profiling relied on immunoSEQ multiplex PCR, and the TCRdb table lists in-frame clones only, not all of them. In the table there are some 15,000 clones, over 75% of which are singletons. This sample was included in a study of a mutant IDH1 vaccine in newly diagnosed glioma. Whole-study results and caveats: Most patients, approximately 93%, showed vaccine-induced immune responses. Any relationship between pseudoprogression and changes in top peripheral T cell clonotypes seemed absent.

Time point indicated: baseline, week 1 (first vaccination visit). Treatment indicated: pre-vaccination baseline after standard-of-care therapy. The sequence derives from a woman aged 40 to 50 with glioma. Some clones in this sample may be carry-over from other donors' samples. The sample in question was PBMCs, obtained from a glioma patient treated with radiotherapy, temozolomide or both.

The CDR3 is CASSYLSETDTQYF. DNA of the CDR3: TGTGCCAGCAGCTACCTTAGCGAGACAGATACGCAGTATTTT. The chain is built from TRBV5-6 and TRBJ2-3; a possible D gene is TRBD2 (5 bases). Germline CDR1 is SGHDT and CDR2 is YYEEEE. The CDR3 covers 14 residues. V dropped 3 bases and J dropped 3 bases, with 11 bases sitting between them.